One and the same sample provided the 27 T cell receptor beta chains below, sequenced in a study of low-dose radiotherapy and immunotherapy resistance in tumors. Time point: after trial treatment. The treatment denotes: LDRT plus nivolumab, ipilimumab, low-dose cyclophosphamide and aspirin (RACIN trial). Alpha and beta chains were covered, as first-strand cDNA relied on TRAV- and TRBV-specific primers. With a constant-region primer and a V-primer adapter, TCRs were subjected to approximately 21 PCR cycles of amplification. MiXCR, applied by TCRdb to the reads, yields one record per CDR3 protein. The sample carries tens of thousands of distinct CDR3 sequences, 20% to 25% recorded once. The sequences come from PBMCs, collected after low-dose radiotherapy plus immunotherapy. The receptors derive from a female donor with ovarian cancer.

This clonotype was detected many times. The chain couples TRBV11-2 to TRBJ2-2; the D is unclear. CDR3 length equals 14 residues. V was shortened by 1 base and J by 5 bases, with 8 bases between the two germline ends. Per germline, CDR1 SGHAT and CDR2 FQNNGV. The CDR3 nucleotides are TGTGCCAGCAGCTTAGTCCGTGAGACCGGGGAGCTGTTTTTT. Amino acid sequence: CASSLVRETGELFF.

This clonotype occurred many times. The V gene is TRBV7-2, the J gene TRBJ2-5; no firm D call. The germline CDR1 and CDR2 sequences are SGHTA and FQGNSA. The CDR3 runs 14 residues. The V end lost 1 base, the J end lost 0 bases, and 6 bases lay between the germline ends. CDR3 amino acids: CASSLGRYQETQYF. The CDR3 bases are TGTGCCAGCAGCTTAGGGCGGTACCAAGAGACCCAGTACTTC.

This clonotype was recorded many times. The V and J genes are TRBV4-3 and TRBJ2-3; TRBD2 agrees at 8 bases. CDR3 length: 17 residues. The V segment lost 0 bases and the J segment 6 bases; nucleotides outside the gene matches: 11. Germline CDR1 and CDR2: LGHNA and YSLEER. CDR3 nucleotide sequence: TGCGCCAGCAGCCAAGATGAGGGACTAGGTTGGACGGATACGCAGTATTTT. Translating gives CASSQDEGLGWTDTQYF.

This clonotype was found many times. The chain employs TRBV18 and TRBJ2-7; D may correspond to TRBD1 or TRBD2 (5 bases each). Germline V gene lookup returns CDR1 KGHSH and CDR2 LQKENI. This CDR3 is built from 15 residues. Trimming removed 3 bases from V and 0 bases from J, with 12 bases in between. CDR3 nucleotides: TGTGCCAGCTCACCGGGACCCGAGAGCTCCTACGAGCAGTACTTC. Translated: CASSPGPESSYEQYF.

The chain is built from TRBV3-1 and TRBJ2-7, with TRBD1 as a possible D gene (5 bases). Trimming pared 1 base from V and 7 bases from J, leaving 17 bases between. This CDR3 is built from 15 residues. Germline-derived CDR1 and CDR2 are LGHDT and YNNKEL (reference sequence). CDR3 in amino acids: CASSQGSPREGEQYF. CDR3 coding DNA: TGTGCCAGCAGCCAAGGATCGCCCAGGGAAGGTGAGCAGTACTTC.

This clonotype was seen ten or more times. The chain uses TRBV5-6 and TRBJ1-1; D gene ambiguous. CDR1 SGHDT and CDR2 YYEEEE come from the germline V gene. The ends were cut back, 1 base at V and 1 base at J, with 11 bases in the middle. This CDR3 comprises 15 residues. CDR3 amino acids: CASSLLGVENTEAFF. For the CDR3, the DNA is TGTGCCAGCAGCTTGCTCGGGGTAGAGAACACTGAAGCTTTCTTT. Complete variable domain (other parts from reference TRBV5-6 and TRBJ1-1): DAGVTQSPTHLIKTRGQQVTLRCSPKSGHDTVSWYQQALGQGPQFIFQYYEEEERQRGNFPDRFSGHQFPNYSSELNVNALLLGDSALYLCASSLLGVENTEAFFGQGTRLTVV.

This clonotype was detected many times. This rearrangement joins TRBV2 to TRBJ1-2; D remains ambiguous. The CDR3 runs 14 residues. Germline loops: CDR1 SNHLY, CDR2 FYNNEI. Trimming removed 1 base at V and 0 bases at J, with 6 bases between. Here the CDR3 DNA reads TGTGCCAGCAGTGAAGAGGTAGCTAACTATGGCTACACCTTC. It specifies CASSEEVANYGYTF.

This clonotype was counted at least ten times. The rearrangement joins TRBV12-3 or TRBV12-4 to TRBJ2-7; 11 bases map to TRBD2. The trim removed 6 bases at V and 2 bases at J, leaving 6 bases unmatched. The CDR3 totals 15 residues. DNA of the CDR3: TGTGCCAGCAGATATAGCGGGAGGGGGACCTACGAGCAGTACTTC. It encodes CASRYSGRGTYEQYF.

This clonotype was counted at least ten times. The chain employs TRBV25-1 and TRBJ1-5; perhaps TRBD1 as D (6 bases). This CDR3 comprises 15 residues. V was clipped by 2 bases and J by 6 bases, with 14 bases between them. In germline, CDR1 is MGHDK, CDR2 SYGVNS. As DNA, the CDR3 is TGTGCCAGCAGTGAAGCTCAGGGGATCGGTCAGCCCCAGCATTTT. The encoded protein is CASSEAQGIGQPQHF.

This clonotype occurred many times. CDR3 protein: CASKDRQVSRNQPQHF. The CDR3 region has the DNA TGTGCCAGCAAAGACCGACAGGTGTCACGCAATCAGCCCCAGCATTTT. J is TRBJ1-5 and V is TRBV2; a weak D match, TRBD1 (6 bases). Trimming removed 7 bases from V and 2 bases from J, with 18 bases in between. Germline CDR1 and CDR2: SNHLY and FYNNEI. The CDR3 runs to 16 residues.

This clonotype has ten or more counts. CDR3 in DNA: TGCGCCAGCAGCTTGGTCCTAGCGGGGGAGCAGTTCTTC. It is translated as CASSLVLAGEQFF. The chain links TRBV5-1 to TRBJ2-1; TRBD2 agrees at 9 bases. The V gene end was trimmed by 0 bases and the J gene end by 10 bases; junction bases not matched to a gene: 2. Germline CDR1 reads SGHRS; CDR2 reads YFSETQ. The CDR3 has 13 residues.

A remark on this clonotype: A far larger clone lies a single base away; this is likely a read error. Here the CDR3 DNA reads TGTGCCAGCAGTTGGCGACCCCTTGAGGTCCCCTACGAGCAGTACTTC. Amino acid sequence: CASSWRPLEVPYEQYF. The chain links TRBV27 to TRBJ2-7; D gene ambiguous. Germline V gene data show CDR1 as MNHEY and CDR2 as SMNVEV (reference sequence). The CDR3 has 16 amino acids. V was pared by 4 bases and J by 2 bases, with 18 bases between.

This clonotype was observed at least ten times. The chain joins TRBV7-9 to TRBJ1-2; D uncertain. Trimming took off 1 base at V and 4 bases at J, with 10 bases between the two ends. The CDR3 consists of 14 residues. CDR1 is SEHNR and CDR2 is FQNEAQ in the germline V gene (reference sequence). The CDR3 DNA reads TGTGCCAGCAGCTTAGAGGCGAATGTCTATGGCTACACCTTC. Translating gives CASSLEANVYGYTF.

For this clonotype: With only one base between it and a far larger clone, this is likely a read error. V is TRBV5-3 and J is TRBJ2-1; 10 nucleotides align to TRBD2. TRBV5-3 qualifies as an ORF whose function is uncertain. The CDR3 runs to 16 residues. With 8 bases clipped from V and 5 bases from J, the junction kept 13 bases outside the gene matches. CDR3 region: CASSHLAGVGNNEQFF. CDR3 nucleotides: TGTGCCAGCAGCCATCTAGCGGGAGTGGGGAACAATGAGCAGTTCTTC.

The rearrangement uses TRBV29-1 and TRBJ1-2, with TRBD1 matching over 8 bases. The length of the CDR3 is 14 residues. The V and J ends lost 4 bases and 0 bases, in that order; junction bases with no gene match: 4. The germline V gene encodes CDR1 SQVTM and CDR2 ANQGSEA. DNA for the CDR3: TGCAGCGTTGGGACAGGGATGGCTAACTATGGCTACACCTTC. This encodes CSVGTGMANYGYTF.

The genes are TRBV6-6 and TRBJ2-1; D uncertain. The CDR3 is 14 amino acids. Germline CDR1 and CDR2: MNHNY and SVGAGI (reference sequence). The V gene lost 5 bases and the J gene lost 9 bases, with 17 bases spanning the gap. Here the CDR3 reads CASSDPSERPEQFF. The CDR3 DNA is TGTGCCAGCAGTGACCCCTCGGAAAGGCCTGAGCAGTTCTTC.

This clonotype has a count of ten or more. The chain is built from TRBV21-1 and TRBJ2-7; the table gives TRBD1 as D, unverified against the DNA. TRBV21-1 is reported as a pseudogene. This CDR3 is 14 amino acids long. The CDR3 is CASSIRDMAYEQYF. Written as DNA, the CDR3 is TGTGCCAGCAGCATCCGGGACATGGCCTACGAGCAGTACTTC.

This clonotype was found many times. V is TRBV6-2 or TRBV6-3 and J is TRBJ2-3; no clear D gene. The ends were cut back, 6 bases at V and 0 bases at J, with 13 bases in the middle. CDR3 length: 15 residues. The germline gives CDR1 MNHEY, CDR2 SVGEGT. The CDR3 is CASSPASRSTDTQYF. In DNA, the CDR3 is TGTGCCAGCAGCCCCGCGTCTAGAAGCACAGATACGCAGTATTTT.

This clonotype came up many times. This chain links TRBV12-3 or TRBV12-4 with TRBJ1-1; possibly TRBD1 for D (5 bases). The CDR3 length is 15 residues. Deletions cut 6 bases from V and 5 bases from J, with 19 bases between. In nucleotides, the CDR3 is TGTGCCAGCAGGCCTGGCCAGGGCCTAAGGACTGAAGCTTTCTTT. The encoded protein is CASRPGQGLRTEAFF.

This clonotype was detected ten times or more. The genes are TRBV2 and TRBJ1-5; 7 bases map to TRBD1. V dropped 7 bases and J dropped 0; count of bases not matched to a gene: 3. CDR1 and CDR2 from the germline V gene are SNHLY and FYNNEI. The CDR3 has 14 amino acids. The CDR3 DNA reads TGTGCCAGCACCGGACAGGTTAGCAATCAGCCCCAGCATTTT. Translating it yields CASTGQVSNQPQHF. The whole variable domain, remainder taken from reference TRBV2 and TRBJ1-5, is EPEVTQTPSHQVTQMGQEVILRCVPISNHLYFYWYRQILGQKVEFLVSFYNNEISEKSEIFDDQFSVERPDGSNFTLKIRSTKLEDSAMYFCASTGQVSNQPQHFGDGTRLSIL.

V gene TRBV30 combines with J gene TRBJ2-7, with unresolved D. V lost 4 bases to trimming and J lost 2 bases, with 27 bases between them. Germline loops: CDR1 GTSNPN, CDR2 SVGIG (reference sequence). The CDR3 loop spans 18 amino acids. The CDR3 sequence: CAWTKYSLRHQPTYEQYF. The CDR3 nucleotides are TGTGCCTGGACCAAATATTCCCTCCGACACCAACCCACCTACGAGCAGTACTTC.

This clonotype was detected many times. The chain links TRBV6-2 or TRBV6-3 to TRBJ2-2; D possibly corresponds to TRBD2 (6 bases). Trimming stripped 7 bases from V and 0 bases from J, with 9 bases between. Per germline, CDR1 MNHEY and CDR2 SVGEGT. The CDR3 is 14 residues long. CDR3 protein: CASNRGANTGELFF. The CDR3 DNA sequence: TGTGCCAGCAATCGCGGGGCGAACACCGGGGAGCTGTTTTTT.

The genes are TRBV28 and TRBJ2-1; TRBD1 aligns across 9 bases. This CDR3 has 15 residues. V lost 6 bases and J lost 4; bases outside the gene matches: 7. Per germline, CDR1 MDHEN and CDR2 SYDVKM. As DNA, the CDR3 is TGTGCCAGCAGCCAGACAGGGGGGTCTTACAATGAGCAGTTCTTC. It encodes CASSQTGGSYNEQFF.

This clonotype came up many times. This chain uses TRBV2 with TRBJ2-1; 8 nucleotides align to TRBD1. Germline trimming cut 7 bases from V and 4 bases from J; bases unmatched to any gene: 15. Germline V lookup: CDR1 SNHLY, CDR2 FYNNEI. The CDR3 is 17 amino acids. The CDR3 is CASKMLWTGFLYNEQFF. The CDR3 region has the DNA TGTGCCAGCAAAATGCTCTGGACAGGGTTTCTTTACAATGAGCAGTTCTTC.

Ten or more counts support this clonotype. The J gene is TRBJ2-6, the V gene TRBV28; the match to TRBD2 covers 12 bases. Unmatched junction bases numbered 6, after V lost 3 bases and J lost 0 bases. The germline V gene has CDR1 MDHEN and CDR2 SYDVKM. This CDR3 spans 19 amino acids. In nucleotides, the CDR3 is TGTGCCAGCAGTTTGATCGGACTAGCGGGGAGCTCTGGGGCCAACGTCCTGACTTTC. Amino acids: CASSLIGLAGSSGANVLTF.

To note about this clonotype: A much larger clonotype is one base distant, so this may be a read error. The DNA of the CDR3 is TGTGCCAGCAGTTACTCGAGCCAGGACACCTATGGCTACTCCTTC. Translated, it gives CASSYSSQDTYGYSF. The genes are TRBV6-2 or TRBV6-3 and TRBJ1-2, with D maybe TRBD1 (5 bases). The CDR3 sequence is 15 residues long. Per germline, CDR1 MNHEY and CDR2 SVGEGT.

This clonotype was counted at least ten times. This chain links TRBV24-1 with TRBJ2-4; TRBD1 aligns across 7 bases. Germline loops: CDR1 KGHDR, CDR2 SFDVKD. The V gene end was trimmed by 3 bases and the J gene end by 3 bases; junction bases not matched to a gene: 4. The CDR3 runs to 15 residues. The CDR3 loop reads CATSDPTGDKNIQYF. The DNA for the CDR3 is TGTGCCACCAGTGATCCTACAGGGGACAAAAACATTCAGTACTTC.